This T cell receptor (beta chain) derives from a study of PD-1 blockade in classical Hodgkin lymphoma. Findings and caveats of the study: At C4D1, TCR diversity had climbed significantly for CD4+ cells, though not for CD8+ cells.

Details on this clone: Its cognate antigen is unknown.

Generated by immunoSEQ multiplex PCR, the TCRdb table keeps only in-frame clones and is missing some. This repertoire shows approximately 20,000 clones, around 80% found once; its top ten account for about a sixth. Brentuximab vedotin exposure varied, and every patient relapsed after autologous stem cell transplantation. The receptor comes from a human donor with classical Hodgkin lymphoma. Sequenced here: peripheral blood mononuclear cells (PBMCs), sampled before the second cycle of nivolumab.

CDR3 sequence (DNA): TGTGCCATCAGTGAGTTCGGGGACGAAGGAGCTTTCTTT. Amino acid sequence: CAISEFGDEGAFF. V and J are TRBV10-3 and TRBJ1-1; D might be TRBD1 (5 bases). The V and J ends lost 1 base and 10 bases respectively, with 13 bases between them. Per the germline V gene, CDR1 is ENHRY and CDR2 is SYGVKD. CDR3 length: 13 amino acids.